This is a list of T cell receptor beta chains from one sample in a study of blood T cell repertoires in COVID-19. Measured with immunoSEQ multiplex PCR; TCRdb has only the in-frame clones, and not every one. The profile shows 190,000 or so clones, 80% to 90% of them singletons. The sequencing sample was made of PBMCs or T cells enriched from blood (not recorded which). These receptor sequences come from a man in his late teens or twenties with acute COVID-19. The CDR3 runs from the conserved cysteine through the conserved F or W. D genes are given only for firm matches. Size tells how often a clone was seen (once, few, many) or the class of an expanded clone, and some rows leave it out.

CDR3 protein: CASSPTHGANVLTF
CDR3 DNA: TGTGCCAGCAGCCCAACTCATGGGGCCAACGTCCTGACTTTC
D gene: .
clone size: .
J gene: TRBJ2-6
V gene: TRBV11-2

CDR3 protein: CASLRQPSNQPQHF
CDR3 DNA: TGTGCCAGCTTGCGGCAGCCGAGCAATCAGCCCCAGCATTTT
D gene: .
clone size: once
J gene: TRBJ1-5
V gene: TRBV28

CDR3 protein: CASSSGTTLYQETQYF
CDR3 DNA: TGTGCCAGCAGCTCCGGGACTACACTATACCAAGAGACCCAGTACTTC
D gene: TRBD2
clone size: .
J gene: TRBJ2-5
V gene: TRBV9

CDR3 protein: CASSQGQGWGNTIYF
CDR3 DNA: TGTGCCAGCAGCCAAGGACAGGGCTGGGGAAACACCATATATTTT
D gene: TRBD1
clone size: few
J gene: TRBJ1-3
V gene: TRBV4-2

CDR3 protein: CASSKVGGASNQPQHF
CDR3 DNA: TGTGCCAGCAGCAAAGTTGGCGGGGCCAGCAATCAGCCCCAGCATTTT
D gene: .
clone size: .
J gene: TRBJ1-5
V gene: TRBV21-1

CDR3 protein: CASSSGLAGSSYNEQFF
CDR3 DNA: TGTGCCAGCAGCTCGGGACTAGCGGGTTCCTCCTACAATGAGCAGTTCTTC
D gene: TRBD2
clone size: .
J gene: TRBJ2-1
V gene: TRBV5-4

CDR3 protein: CASSPRTGTGDYGYTF
CDR3 DNA: TGTGCCAGTAGTCCACGTACAGGGACAGGGGACTATGGCTACACCTTC
D gene: TRBD1
clone size: .
J gene: TRBJ1-2
V gene: TRBV19

CDR3 protein: CASGTGRTDTQYF
CDR3 DNA: TGTGCCAGTGGGACAGGGAGGACAGATACGCAGTATTTT
D gene: TRBD1
clone size: .
J gene: TRBJ2-3
V gene: TRBV6-5

CDR3 protein: CASSPGAVPYVEQFF
CDR3 DNA: TGCGCCAGCAGCCCTGGGGCAGTGCCATACGTTGAGCAGTTCTTC
D gene: .
clone size: .
J gene: TRBJ2-1
V gene: TRBV5-1

CDR3 protein: CASSLGGIGNQPQHF
CDR3 DNA: TGTGCCAGCAGTTTAGGGGGGATCGGCAATCAGCCCCAGCATTTT
D gene: .
clone size: few
J gene: TRBJ1-5
V gene: TRBV27

CDR3 protein: CASSQEGSLSGNTIYF
CDR3 DNA: TGCGCCAGCAGCCAAGAGGGCAGCCTCTCTGGAAACACCATATATTTT
D gene: .
clone size: .
J gene: TRBJ1-3
V gene: TRBV4-1

CDR3 protein: CAWSSVDTQYF
CDR3 DNA: TGTGCCTGGAGCTCGGTCGATACGCAGTATTTT
D gene: .
clone size: .
J gene: TRBJ2-3
V gene: TRBV30

CDR3 protein: CASSFWPNTGELFF
CDR3 DNA: TGTGCCAGCAGTTTTTGGCCGAACACCGGGGAGCTGTTTTTT
D gene: .
clone size: .
J gene: TRBJ2-2
V gene: TRBV27